This passage covers 11 T cell receptor beta chains from one sample sequenced in a study of tumor and adjacent non-tumor tissue in lung cancer. TCRbeta libraries were built with three rounds of nested PCR, modified from ARM-PCR. TCRdb itself ran the multiplex PCR reads through MiXCR, one entry per CDR3 protein. The sample has more than 85,000 distinct CDR3 sequences; about 60% are singletons. RNA was extracted from bulk tissue without any cell sorting. Distant lung tissue was collected more than 3 cm away from the tumor edge. The sample comprised distant non-tumor lung tissue. These receptors originate from a man aged 30 to 39 with non-small cell lung cancer.

The sample holds a few counts of this clonotype. A read error may explain this, as a much larger clone is one base away. The chain combines TRBV10-2 with TRBJ2-5; D call uncertain. Germline lookup yields CDR1 WSHSY and CDR2 SAAADI. Deletions cut 7 bases from V and 0 bases from J, with 6 bases between. The CDR3 spans 12 residues. The CDR3 nucleotides read TGCGCCAGCATGGAGTACCAAGAGACCCAGTACTTC. Translation: CASMEYQETQYF.

This clonotype has more than one count but fewer than ten. A much larger clone sits a single nucleotide away, making a read error possible. The chain recombines TRBV29-1 with TRBJ1-2, with D possibly TRBD1 on 5 matching bases. Germline V gene sequence: CDR1 SQVTM, CDR2 ANQGSEA. This CDR3 has 13 amino acids. CDR3 nucleotides: TGCAGCGTTGACAGGGCAGGATTAGGCGGCTACGCCTTC. Translation gives CSVDRAGLGGYAF.

There are a few counts of this clonotype. A much larger clone lies a single base off, so this may be a read error. V usage is TRBV7-8 and J usage is TRBJ1-5; D not certain. This CDR3 region has 18 residues. The germline V gene has CDR1 SGHVS and CDR2 FQNEAQ. CDR3 region: CASSLVKGPGIRNQTQHF. DNA of the CDR3: TGTGCCAGCAGCTTGGTCAAAGGGCCAGGTATTCGCAATCAGACCCAGCATTTT.

The chain joins TRBV4-1 to TRBJ2-7, with TRBD2 identical over 9 bases. The CDR3 has 16 amino acids. The J segment lost 3 bases and the V segment lost 4 bases, leaving 10 bases of the junction unmatched. Germline-derived CDR1 and CDR2 are MGHRA and YSYEKL. CDR3 loop: CASSLGAGGRFYEQYF. The CDR3 DNA follows: TGCGCCAGCAGCCTCGGCGCGGGAGGGAGGTTCTACGAGCAGTACTTC.

By frequency in the sample, this clonotype is medium-sized. The J gene is TRBJ1-2, the V gene TRBV4-2, with a weak D call TRBD1 (5 bases). This CDR3 is built from 15 residues. The germline V gene encodes CDR1 LGHNA and CDR2 YNFKEQ. V gave up 3 bases and J gave up 10 bases, with 21 bases separating them. CDR3 sequence reads: CASSQEVAGQYDYTF. CDR3 sequence (DNA): TGTGCCAGCAGCCAGGAAGTGGCAGGGCAATACGACTACACCTTC.

This clonotype appeared many times. The gene calls are TRBV5-6 and TRBJ1-2; D call uncertain. With 0 bases removed from V and 3 bases from J, the gap between germline ends came to 12 bases. Germline CDR1 reads SGHDT; CDR2 reads YYEEEE. This CDR3 region has 15 residues. For the CDR3, the DNA is TGTGCCAGCAGCTTGGATCCGGGAACTGACTATGGCTACACCTTC. Amino acid sequence: CASSLDPGTDYGYTF.

With respect to this clonotype: A much larger clone differs from this one at a single base, so this may be a read error. No conserved phenylalanine or tryptophan ends this CDR3, so it is likely a read error. This chain joins TRBV5-6 and TRBJ2-5; no clear D. Germline values: CDR1 SGHDT, CDR2 YYEEEE. This CDR3 has 11 residues. V was clipped by 2 bases and J by 5 bases, with 4 bases between them. The CDR3 loop reads CASSFEETQYI. In nucleotides, the CDR3 is TGTGCCAGCAGCTTTGAGGAGACCCAGTACATC.

This clonotype has more than one count but fewer than ten. This CDR3 reads CASSLSDTQYF. CDR3 in DNA: TGTGCCAGCAGCTTATCAGATACGCAGTATTTT. J is TRBJ2-3 and V is TRBV11-1, with unresolved D. V was cut by 2 bases and J by 4 bases, with 1 base left in between. The CDR3 has 11 amino acids. Germline values: CDR1 SGHAT, CDR2 FQDESV (reference sequence).

The J gene is TRBJ1-1, the V gene TRBV20-1; perhaps TRBD1 as D (6 bases). The V and J ends lost 5 bases and 8 bases respectively, with 12 bases between them. This CDR3 is built from 11 residues. CDR1 and CDR2 from the germline V gene are DFQATT and SNEGSKA (reference sequence). The CDR3 reads CSACRGPEAFF. The CDR3 DNA is TGCAGTGCTTGCAGGGGACCCGAAGCTTTCTTT.

A word on this clonotype: Compared with germline, one end of the junction differs, possibly owing to a read error. The chain employs TRBV30 and TRBJ1-1; a weak D match, TRBD1 (5 bases). CDR3 length equals 13 residues. The germline V gene has CDR1 GTSNPN and CDR2 SVGIG (reference sequence). This chain's CDR3 is CAWSRQRNIEAFF. The CDR3 DNA reads as TGTGCCTGGAGTCGACAGAGAAACATTGAAGCTTTCTTT.

Only a few counts were recorded for this clonotype. The chain is built from TRBV5-1 and TRBJ1-4, with 7 bases lining up with TRBD1. The CDR3 is made up of 13 amino acids. Trimming cost V 4 bases and J 8 bases; bases outside gene matches: 5. The germline gives CDR1 SGHRS, CDR2 YFSETQ. The CDR3 region has the DNA TGCGCCAGCAGCCAGGGGGTGGCGGAAAAACTGTTTTTT. Translating it yields CASSQGVAEKLFF.